This record concerns one T cell receptor beta chain sequence. Generated by immunoSEQ multiplex PCR, the TCRdb table keeps only in-frame clones and is missing some. The profile shows around 170,000 clones, approximately 80% of them singletons. During the 2 weeks before they entered the study, exposed participants had met someone with a PCR-confirmed or clinician-diagnosed COVID-19 case. The data were obtained in a study of blood T cell repertoires in COVID-19. Looking at the study overall: Both acute and convalescent COVID-19 samples were obtained from the United States, Italy and Spain.

With V trimmed by 3 bases and J by 4 bases, 9 bases remained unmatched. The germline CDR1 and CDR2 sequences are SGHRS and YFSETQ. CDR3 length equals 15 residues. The receptor's source is a man in his sixties who had been exposed to COVID-19. The material sequenced was PBMCs or T cells enriched from blood (not recorded which). The chain joins TRBV5-1 to TRBJ1-2; 7 bases map to TRBD1. CDR3 bases: TGCGCCAGCAGCTCGCCTCCGACAGGGACCTATGGCTACACCTTC. As protein: CASSSPPTGTYGYTF.